This T cell receptor beta chain appears in the sequencing data of a study of T cell repertoires in urothelial bladder cancer. This table comes from immunoSEQ multiplex PCR, and its TCRdb copy is limited to in-frame clones, with some not included. The sample includes roughly 11,000 clones, roughly 72% of them seen just once. The sequenced sample consisted of tumor-infiltrating cells from bladder cancer. The source is a human donor with a benign inflammatory bladder lesion.

The CDR3 loop reads CASGLAGFSYEQYF. The CDR3 nucleotides read TGTGCTAGTGGTTTGGCAGGATTCTCCTACGAGCAGTACTTC. The V and J genes are TRBV12-5 and TRBJ2-7, with D hard to call. V lost 1 base and J lost 0, with 7 bases in between. Per the germline V gene, CDR1 is LGHNT and CDR2 is FRNRAP. CDR3 length equals 14 residues.